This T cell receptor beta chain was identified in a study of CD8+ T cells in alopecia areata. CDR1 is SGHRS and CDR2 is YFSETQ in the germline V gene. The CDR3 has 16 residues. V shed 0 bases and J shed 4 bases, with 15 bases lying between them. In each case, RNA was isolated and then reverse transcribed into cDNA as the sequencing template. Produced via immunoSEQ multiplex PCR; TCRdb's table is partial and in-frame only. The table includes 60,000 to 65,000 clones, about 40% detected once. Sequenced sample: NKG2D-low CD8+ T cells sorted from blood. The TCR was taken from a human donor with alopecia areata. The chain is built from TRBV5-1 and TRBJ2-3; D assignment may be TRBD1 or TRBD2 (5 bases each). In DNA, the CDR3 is TGCGCCAGCAGCTTGGGCTTGGGGGAATTGGCAGATACGCAGTATTTT. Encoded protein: CASSLGLGELADTQYF. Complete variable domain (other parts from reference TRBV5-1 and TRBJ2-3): KAGVTQTPRYLIKTRGQQVTLSCSPISGHRSVSWYQQTPGQGLQFLFEYFSETQRNKGNFPGRFSGRQFSNSRSEMNVSTLELGDSALYLCASSLGLGELADTQYFGPGTRLTVL.